This T cell receptor (beta chain) was documented in a study of tumor and adjacent non-tumor tissue in lung cancer. Study context: Aged about 30 to 76 years, patients included roughly 10 men and a few women with stage I to III disease.

TCRbeta libraries were built with three rounds of nested PCR, modified from ARM-PCR. TCRdb passed the multiplex PCR reads through MiXCR, listing each CDR3 protein once. Here the sample spans around 99,000 distinct CDR3 sequences, 60% to 70% being singletons. As to this clonotype: The junction and the germline gene differ at one end; a read error may be behind it.

The template was RNA from unsorted bulk tissue. Distant lung tissue was collected more than 3 cm away from the tumor edge. This CDR3 has 16 amino acids. CDR1 and CDR2 (germline): SGHNT, YENEEA. The chain uses TRBV11-3 and TRBJ2-1, with D hard to call. The sequenced material came from distant non-tumor lung tissue. This sequence originates from a man aged 60 to 75 with non-small cell lung cancer. CDR3 in DNA: TGTGCCAGCGGCTTAAGCATGGATAGCTCCTACAATGAGCAGTTCTTC. Amino acid sequence: CASGLSMDSSYNEQFF.